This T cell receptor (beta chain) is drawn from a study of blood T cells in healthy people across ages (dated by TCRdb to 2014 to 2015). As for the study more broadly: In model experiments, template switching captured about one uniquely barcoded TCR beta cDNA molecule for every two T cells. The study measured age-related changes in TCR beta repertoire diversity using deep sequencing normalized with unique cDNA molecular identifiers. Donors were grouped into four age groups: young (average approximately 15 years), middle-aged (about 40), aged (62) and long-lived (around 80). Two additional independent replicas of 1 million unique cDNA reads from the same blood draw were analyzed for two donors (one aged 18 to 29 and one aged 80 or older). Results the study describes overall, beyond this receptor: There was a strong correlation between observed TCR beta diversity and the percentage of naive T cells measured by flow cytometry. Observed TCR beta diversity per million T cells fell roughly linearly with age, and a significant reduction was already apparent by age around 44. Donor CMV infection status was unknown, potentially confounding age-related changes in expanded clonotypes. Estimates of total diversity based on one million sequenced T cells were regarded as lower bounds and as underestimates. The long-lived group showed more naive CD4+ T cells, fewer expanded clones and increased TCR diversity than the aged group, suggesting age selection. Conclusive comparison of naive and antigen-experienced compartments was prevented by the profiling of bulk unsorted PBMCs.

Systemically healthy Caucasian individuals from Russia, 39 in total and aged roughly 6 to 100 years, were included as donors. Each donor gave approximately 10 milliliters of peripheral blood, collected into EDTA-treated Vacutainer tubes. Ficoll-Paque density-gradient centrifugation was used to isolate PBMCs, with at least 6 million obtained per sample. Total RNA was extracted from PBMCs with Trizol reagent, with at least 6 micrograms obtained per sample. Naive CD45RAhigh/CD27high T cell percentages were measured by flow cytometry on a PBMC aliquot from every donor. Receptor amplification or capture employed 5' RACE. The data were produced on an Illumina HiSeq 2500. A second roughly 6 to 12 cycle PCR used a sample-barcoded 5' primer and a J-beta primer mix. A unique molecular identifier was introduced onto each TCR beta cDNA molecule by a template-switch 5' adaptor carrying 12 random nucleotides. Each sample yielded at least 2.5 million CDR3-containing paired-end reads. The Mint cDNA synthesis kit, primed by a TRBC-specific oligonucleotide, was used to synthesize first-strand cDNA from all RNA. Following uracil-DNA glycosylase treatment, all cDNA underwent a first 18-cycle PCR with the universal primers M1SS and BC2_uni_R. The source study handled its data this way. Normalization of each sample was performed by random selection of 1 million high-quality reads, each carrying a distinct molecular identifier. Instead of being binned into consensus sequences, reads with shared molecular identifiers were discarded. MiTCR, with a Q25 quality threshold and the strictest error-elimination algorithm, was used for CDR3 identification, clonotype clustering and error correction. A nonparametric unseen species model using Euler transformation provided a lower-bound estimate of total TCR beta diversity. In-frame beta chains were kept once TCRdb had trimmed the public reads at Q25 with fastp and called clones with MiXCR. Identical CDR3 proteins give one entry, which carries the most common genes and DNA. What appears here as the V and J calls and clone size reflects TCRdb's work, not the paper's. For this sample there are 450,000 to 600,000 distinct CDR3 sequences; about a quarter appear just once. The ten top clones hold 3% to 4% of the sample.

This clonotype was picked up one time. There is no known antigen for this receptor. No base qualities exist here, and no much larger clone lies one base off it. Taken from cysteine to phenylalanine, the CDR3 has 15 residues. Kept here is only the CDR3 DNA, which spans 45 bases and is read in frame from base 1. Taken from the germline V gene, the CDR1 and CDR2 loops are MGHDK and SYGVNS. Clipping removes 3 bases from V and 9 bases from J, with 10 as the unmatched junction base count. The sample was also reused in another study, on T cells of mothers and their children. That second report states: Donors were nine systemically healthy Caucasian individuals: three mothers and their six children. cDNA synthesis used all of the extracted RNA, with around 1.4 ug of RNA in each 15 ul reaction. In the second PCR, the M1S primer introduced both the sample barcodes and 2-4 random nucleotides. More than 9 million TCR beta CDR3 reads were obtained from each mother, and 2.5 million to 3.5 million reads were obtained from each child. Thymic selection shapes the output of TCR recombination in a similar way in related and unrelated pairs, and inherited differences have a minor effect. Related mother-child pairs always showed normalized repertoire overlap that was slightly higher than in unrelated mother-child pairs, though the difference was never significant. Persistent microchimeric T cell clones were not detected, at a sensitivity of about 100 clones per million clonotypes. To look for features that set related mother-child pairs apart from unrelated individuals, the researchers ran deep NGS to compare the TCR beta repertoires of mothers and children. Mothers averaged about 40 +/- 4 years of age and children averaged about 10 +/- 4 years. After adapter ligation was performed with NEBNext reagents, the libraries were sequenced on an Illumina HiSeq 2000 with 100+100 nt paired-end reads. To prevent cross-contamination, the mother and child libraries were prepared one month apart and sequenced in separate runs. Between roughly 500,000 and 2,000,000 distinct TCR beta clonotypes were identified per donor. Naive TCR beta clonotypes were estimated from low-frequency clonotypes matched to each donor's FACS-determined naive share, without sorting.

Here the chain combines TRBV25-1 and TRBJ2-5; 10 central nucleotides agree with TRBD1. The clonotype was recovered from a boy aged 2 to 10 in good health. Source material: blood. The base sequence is TGTGCCAGCAGTGATTTGACGGACAGGGGGTATTCCCAGTACTTC. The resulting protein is CASSDLTDRGYSQYF.